These 21 T cell receptor beta chains were all obtained from the same sample, sequenced in a study of T cells in Graves' hyperthyroidism and ophthalmopathy. Using RNA transcripts as the source, TCR beta CDR3 regions were amplified. First-round RT-PCR of the TCR CDR3 relied on the HTBI primer set. TCRdb reprocessed the multiplex PCR reads with MiXCR, giving one entry per CDR3 protein. This sample carries around 420,000 distinct CDR3 sequences, 15% to 17% of them seen once, and the ten largest clones take roughly 8%. The sequencing sample was made of blood. These receptors came from a woman younger than 30 with Graves' hyperthyroidism.

This clonotype was seen at least ten times. This chain connects TRBV11-3 to TRBJ2-2; no firm D call. Germline lookup yields CDR1 SGHNT and CDR2 YENEEA. This CDR3 has 12 amino acids. Trimming cost V 3 bases and J 8 bases, with 7 bases left between them. This chain's CDR3 is CASSLDLGELFF. The DNA for the CDR3 is TGTGCCAGCAGCTTGGATCTAGGGGAGCTGTTTTTT. Filled out from reference TRBV11-3 and TRBJ2-2, the complete variable domain reads EAGVVQSPRYKIIEKKQPVAFWCNPISGHNTLYWYLQNLGQGPELLIRYENEEAVDDSQLPKDRFSAERLKGVDSTLKIQPAELGDSAVYLCASSLDLGELFFGEGSRLTVL.

The V and J genes are TRBV6-1 and TRBJ2-5; D call uncertain. The V gene's germline CDR1 is MNHNS and CDR2 SASEGT. This CDR3 has 9 residues. V was clipped by 6 bases and J by 9 bases, with 5 bases between them. Here the CDR3 DNA reads TGTGCCAGCAGCGCGTCCCAGTACTTC. As protein: CASSASQYF.

This clonotype was seen repeatedly, ten times or more. The J gene is TRBJ2-5, the V gene TRBV6-1, with D perhaps being TRBD1 or TRBD2 (5 bases each). The germline V and J ends were trimmed by 8 bases and 5 bases, with 6 bases remaining between them. The germline V gene has CDR1 MNHNS and CDR2 SASEGT. The CDR3 contains 10 residues. The CDR3 spells CASGGETQYF. The CDR3 nucleotides read TGTGCCAGCGGGGGTGAGACCCAGTACTTC.

The V and J genes are TRBV28 and TRBJ1-2; 11 bases are a match to TRBD1. Trimming removed 6 bases from V and 4 bases from J; junction bases left unmatched: 7. This CDR3 comprises 15 residues. Germline loops: CDR1 MDHEN, CDR2 SYDVKM. CDR3 coding DNA: TGTGCCAGCAGCTTCGGGACAGGGGGAACCTATGGCTACACCTTC. Encoded protein: CASSFGTGGTYGYTF.

This clonotype was counted at least ten times. The V call is TRBV27, the J call TRBJ1-4; D is perhaps TRBD1 (5 bases). Per germline, CDR1 MNHEY and CDR2 SMNVEV (reference sequence). This CDR3 has 15 residues. Trimming removed 0 bases from V and 6 bases from J, with 11 bases in between. In DNA, the CDR3 is TGTGCCAGCAGTTTATCTGGCAGGGCGGATGAAAAACTGTTTTTT. This translates into CASSLSGRADEKLFF.

This sequence joins TRBV5-6 and TRBJ1-2; D gene ambiguous. V was shortened by 1 base and J by 7 bases, with 8 bases between the two germline ends. The CDR3 has 12 amino acids. Looked up from germline, CDR1 is SGHDT and CDR2 is YYEEEE. Here the CDR3 reads CASSLPRGGYTF. The CDR3 bases are TGTGCCAGCAGCTTGCCGCGGGGTGGCTACACCTTC.

This clonotype was detected many times. This CDR3 reads CASSTGTVESEKLFF. Here the CDR3 DNA reads TGTGCCAGCAGCACTGGGACCGTCGAAAGTGAAAAACTGTTTTTT. V usage is TRBV11-1 and J usage is TRBJ1-4; tentatively, D is TRBD1 (5 bases). Trimming removed 5 bases from V and 7 bases from J, with 17 bases in between. The length of the CDR3 is 15 residues. CDR1 and CDR2 (germline): SGHAT, FQDESV (reference sequence).

This clonotype turned up a few times. The chain couples TRBV29-1 to TRBJ2-3; D uncertain. V was trimmed by 4 bases and J by 4 bases, leaving 6 bases between them. The CDR3 extends over 11 amino acids. Germline CDR1 reads SQVTM; CDR2 reads ANQGSEA. This CDR3 is CSVGHSDTQYF. CDR3 sequence (DNA): TGCAGCGTTGGCCACTCAGATACGCAGTATTTT.

This clonotype was counted ten times or more. This chain uses TRBV27 with TRBJ2-7; TRBD1 matches 9 bases. This CDR3 spans 17 amino acids. Germline V gene lookup returns CDR1 MNHEY and CDR2 SMNVEV (reference sequence). V shed 1 base and J 0 bases; nucleotides not matched to a gene: 7. CDR3 bases: TGTGCCAGCAGTTTATTAGGGACAGGGCCAATCTCCTACGAGCAGTACTTC. Its translation is CASSLLGTGPISYEQYF.

This clonotype was detected only a few times. The chain combines TRBV4-1 with TRBJ1-3; TRBD1 might be the D (5 bases). The germline V gene encodes CDR1 MGHRA and CDR2 YSYEKL. The V end was cut by 8 bases, the J end by 2 bases, with 10 bases between. The CDR3 has 13 residues. The CDR3 loop reads CASGDGAGNTIYF. The CDR3 bases are TGCGCCAGCGGGGACGGCGCTGGAAACACCATATATTTT.

The sample holds a few counts of this clonotype. The chain carries TRBV5-1 and TRBJ2-1; no definite D call. The CDR3 totals 12 residues. V dropped 3 bases and J dropped 9 bases, with 10 bases sitting between them. Per the germline V gene, CDR1 is SGHRS and CDR2 is YFSETQ. The CDR3 sequence is CASSSQSGEQFF. CDR3 DNA: TGCGCCAGCAGCTCGCAATCCGGTGAGCAGTTCTTC.

This clonotype was detected ten times or more. This chain uses TRBV20-1 with TRBJ2-6; D unclear. CDR1 is DFQATT, CDR2 SNEGSKA, per germline (reference sequence). This CDR3 has 13 residues. V shed 2 bases and J shed 1 base, with 3 bases lying between them. CDR3 sequence: CSARPSGANVLTF. CDR3 nucleotide sequence: TGCAGTGCTAGACCGTCTGGGGCCAACGTCCTGACTTTC.

The sample holds a few counts of this clonotype. This may arise from a read error, as a much more abundant clone is one base away. This rearrangement joins TRBV27 to TRBJ1-5; D call uncertain. The germline V and J ends were trimmed by 5 bases and 6 bases, with 14 bases remaining between them. The V gene's germline CDR1 is MNHEY and CDR2 SMNVEV (reference sequence). This CDR3 is 14 amino acids long. In DNA, the CDR3 is TGTGCCAGCAGTCCCCAGAGGGCAAGTCAGCCCCAGCATTTT. The encoded protein is CASSPQRASQPQHF.

The sample holds many counts of this clonotype. V is TRBV29-1 and J is TRBJ2-5; the D is unclear. This CDR3 contains 11 residues. Germline assignment: CDR1 SQVTM and CDR2 ANQGSEA. Trimming stripped 4 bases from V and 2 bases from J, with 5 bases between. CDR3 loop: CSVGRQETQYF. Written as DNA, the CDR3 is TGCAGCGTTGGCAGGCAAGAGACCCAGTACTTC.

This clonotype was seen ten or more times. The genes are TRBV5-1 and TRBJ1-2, with D hard to call. V lost 2 bases and J 7 bases, leaving 15 bases between the germline ends. The V gene's germline CDR1 is SGHRS and CDR2 YFSETQ. There are 14 residues in the CDR3. Here the CDR3 reads CASSFSEPLAGYTF. CDR3 DNA: TGCGCCAGCAGCTTCTCGGAACCCTTGGCTGGCTACACCTTC.

This clonotype came up many times. The chain is built from TRBV19 and TRBJ1-5; D is perhaps TRBD1 (6 bases). The ends were cut back, 7 bases at V and 3 bases at J, with 22 bases in the middle. The CDR3 sequence is 17 residues long. Germline V gives CDR1 LNHDA, CDR2 SQIVND (reference sequence). CDR3 nucleotides: TGTGCCAGTAATTTTTCCCCAGGGGCGGGCGACAATCAGCCCCAGCATTTT. This translates into CASNFSPGAGDNQPQHF.

The chain combines TRBV7-9 with TRBJ1-5; 7 bases map to TRBD1. V lost 5 bases to trimming and J lost 6 bases; unmatched junction nucleotides: 7. The CDR3 consists of 14 residues. From germline, CDR1 is SEHNR and CDR2 FQNEAQ (reference sequence). The CDR3 here is CASSNTGEGQPQHF. The CDR3 bases are TGTGCCAGCAGCAATACAGGGGAGGGTCAGCCCCAGCATTTT. Full variable domain (missing parts from reference TRBV7-9 and TRBJ1-5): DTGVSQNPRHKITKRGQNVTFRCDPISEHNRLYWYRQTLGQGPEFLTYFQNEAQLEKSRLLSDRFSAERPKGSFSTLEIQRTEQGDSAMYLCASSNTGEGQPQHFGDGTRLSIL.

This clonotype was detected ten times or more. J is TRBJ1-1 and V is TRBV10-3; TRBD1 is a possible D gene (6 bases). The germline CDR1 and CDR2 sequences are ENHRY and SYGVKD. Trimming took 6 bases from V and 1 from J, leaving 12 bases between them. There are 14 residues in the CDR3. For the CDR3, the DNA is TGTGCCATCAGGAAGACAGGTCCGAACACTGAAGCTTTCTTT. Encoded protein: CAIRKTGPNTEAFF.

This clonotype came up many times. In DNA, the CDR3 is TGTGCCAGCAGCCCCTCTCTCTGGCCAGGGAGATTGATGGGCAATCAGCCCCAGCATTTT. Its protein is CASSPSLWPGRLMGNQPQHF. The chain is built from TRBV3-1 and TRBJ1-5, with D possibly being TRBD1 (5 bases). The CDR3 covers 20 residues. Trimming removed 4 bases from V and 2 bases from J, with 27 bases in between. Germline assignment: CDR1 LGHDT and CDR2 YNNKEL (reference sequence).

Many counts were recorded for this clonotype. The rearrangement joins TRBV12-3 or TRBV12-4 to TRBJ2-7, with 8 nucleotides matching TRBD1. The CDR3 totals 14 residues. V lost 6 bases and J lost 6; bases outside the gene matches: 10. The CDR3 nucleotides are TGTGCCAGCAGCCCGGGCAGGGGGCGAGCCGAGCAGTACTTC. As protein: CASSPGRGRAEQYF.

In its sample, this clonotype was seen many times. The J gene is TRBJ1-5, the V gene TRBV9; D is ambiguous. Germline CDR1 and CDR2: SGDLS and YYNGEE. The CDR3 is 15 amino acids. Trimming pared 4 bases from V and 3 bases from J, leaving 14 bases between. The CDR3 coding sequence is TGTGCCAGCAGCCCCCTAGGGTCCCTCAATCAGCCCCAGCATTTT. Its translation: CASSPLGSLNQPQHF.